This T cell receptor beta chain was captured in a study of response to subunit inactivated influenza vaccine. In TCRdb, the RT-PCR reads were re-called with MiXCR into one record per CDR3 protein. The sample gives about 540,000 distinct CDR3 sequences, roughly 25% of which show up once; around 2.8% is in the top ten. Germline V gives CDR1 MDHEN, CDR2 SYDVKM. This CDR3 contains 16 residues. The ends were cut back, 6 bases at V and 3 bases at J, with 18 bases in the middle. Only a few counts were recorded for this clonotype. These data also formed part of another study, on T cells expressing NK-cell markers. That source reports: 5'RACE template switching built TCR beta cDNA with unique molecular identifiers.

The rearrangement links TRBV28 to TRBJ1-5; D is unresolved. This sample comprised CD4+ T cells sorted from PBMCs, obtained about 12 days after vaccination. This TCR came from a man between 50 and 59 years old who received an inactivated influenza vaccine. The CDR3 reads CASRQSVSGLNQPQHF. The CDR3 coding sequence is TGTGCCAGCAGGCAATCAGTATCGGGCCTCAATCAGCCCCAGCATTTT.